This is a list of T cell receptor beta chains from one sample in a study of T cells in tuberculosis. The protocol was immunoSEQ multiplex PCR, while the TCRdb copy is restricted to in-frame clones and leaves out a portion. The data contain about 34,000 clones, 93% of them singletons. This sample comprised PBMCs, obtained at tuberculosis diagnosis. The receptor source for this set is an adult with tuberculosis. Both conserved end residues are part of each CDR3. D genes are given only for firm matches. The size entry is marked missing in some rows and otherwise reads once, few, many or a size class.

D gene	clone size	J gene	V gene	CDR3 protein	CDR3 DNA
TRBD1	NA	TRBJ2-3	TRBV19	CASSPLRGPDTQYF	TGTGCCAGTAGTCCCTTGAGGGGGCCAGATACGCAGTATTTT
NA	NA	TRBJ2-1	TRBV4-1	CASSQVLGKGNEQFF	TGCGCCAGCAGCCAAGTACTAGGGAAGGGCAATGAGCAGTTCTTC
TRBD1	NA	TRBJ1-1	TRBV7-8	CASSRGQGAIRNTEAFF	TGTGCCAGCAGCCGGGGACAGGGGGCAATTCGGAACACTGAAGCTTTCTTT
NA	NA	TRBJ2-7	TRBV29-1	CSAKGSSATDEQYF	TGCAGCGCCAAGGGATCTAGCGCTACGGACGAGCAGTACTTC
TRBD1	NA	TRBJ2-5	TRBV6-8	CASSYTNRGLGSQETQYF	TGTGCCAGCAGTTACACGAACAGGGGTCTGGGCTCACAAGAGACCCAGTACTTC
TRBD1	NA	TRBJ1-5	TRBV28	CASSDRLGSNQPQHF	TGTGCCAGCTCGGACAGGCTTGGAAGCAACCAGCCCCAGCATTTT
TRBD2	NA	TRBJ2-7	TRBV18	CASSPGTSGSYEQYF	TGTGCCAGCTCACCCGGGACTAGCGGGAGCTACGAGCAGTACTTC
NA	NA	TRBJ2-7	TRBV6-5	CASSYSRQAYEQYF	TGTGCCAGCAGTTACTCGAGACAGGCCTACGAGCAGTACTTC
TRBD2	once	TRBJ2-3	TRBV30	CAWGLAGDTDTQYF	TGTGCCTGGGGACTAGCGGGGGACACAGATACGCAGTATTTT
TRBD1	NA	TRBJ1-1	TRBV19	CASSLTGGTEAFF	TGTGCCAGTAGCCTGACAGGGGGCACTGAAGCTTTCTTT
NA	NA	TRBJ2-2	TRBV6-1	CASSDPGTYTGELFF	TGTGCCAGCAGTGACCCAGGGACTTACACCGGGGAGCTGTTTTTT
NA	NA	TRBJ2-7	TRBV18	CASSLWGGAYEQYF	TGTGCCAGCTCACTCTGGGGCGGCGCCTACGAGCAGTACTTC
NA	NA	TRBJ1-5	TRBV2	CASSGAGGDQPQHF	TGTGCCAGCAGTGGAGCGGGGGGTGATCAGCCCCAGCATTTT
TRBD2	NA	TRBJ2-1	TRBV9	CASSAAGGSYNEQFF	TGTGCCAGCAGCGCTGCGGGAGGATCCTACAATGAGCAGTTCTTC
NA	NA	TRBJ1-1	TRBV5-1	CASSTQGNTEAFF	TGCGCCAGCAGTACACAGGGAAATACTGAAGCTTTCTTT
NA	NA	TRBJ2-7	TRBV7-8	CASSLQGQVSYEQYF	TGTGCCAGCAGCTTACAGGGCCAGGTCTCCTACGAGCAGTACTTC
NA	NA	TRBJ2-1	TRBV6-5	CASSPSVVYNEQFF	TGTGCCAGCAGTCCTAGCGTTGTATACAATGAGCAGTTCTTC
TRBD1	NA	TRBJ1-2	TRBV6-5	CASSYGQVASPTF	TGTGCCAGCAGTTATGGACAGGTCGCTTCCCCCACCTTC
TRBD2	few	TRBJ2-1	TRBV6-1	CASSEAGTIINEQFF	TGTGCCAGCAGTGAGGCCGGGACTATCATAAATGAGCAGTTCTTC
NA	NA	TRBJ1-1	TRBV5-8	CASSLVYEAFF	TGTGCCAGCAGCTTGGTCTATGAAGCTTTCTTT
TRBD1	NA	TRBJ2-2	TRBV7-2	CASSLGQGNTGELFF	TGTGCCAGCAGCTTAGGACAGGGGAACACCGGGGAGCTGTTTTTT
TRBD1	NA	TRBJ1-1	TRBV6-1	CASSEPGQENTEAFF	TGTGCCAGCAGTGAGCCGGGACAGGAGAACACTGAAGCTTTCTTT
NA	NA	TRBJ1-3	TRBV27	CASRGGSSGNTIYF	TGTGCCAGCCGCGGCGGAAGCTCTGGAAACACCATATATTTT
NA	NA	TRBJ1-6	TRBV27	CAITIRQFSYNSPLHF	TGTGCCATCACGATCAGACAGTTCTCCTATAATTCACCCCTCCACTTT
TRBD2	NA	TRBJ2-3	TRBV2	CASENSGGATDTQYF	TGTGCCAGCGAGAATAGCGGGGGGGCCACAGATACGCAGTATTTT
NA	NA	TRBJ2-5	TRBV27	CASSWGRGETQYF	TGTGCCAGCAGTTGGGGGAGGGGGGAGACCCAGTACTTC
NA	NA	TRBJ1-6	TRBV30	CAWNQGNNSPLHF	TGTGCCTGGAACCAGGGAAATAATTCACCCCTCCACTTT
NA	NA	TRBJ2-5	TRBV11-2	CASSFGLSVLQGRGETQYF	TGTGCCAGCAGCTTTGGTTTAAGCGTTTTGCAGGGCCGGGGGGAGACCCAGTACTTC
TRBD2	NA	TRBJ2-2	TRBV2	CASRLALNTGELFF	TGTGCCAGCAGACTAGCGTTGAACACCGGGGAGCTGTTTTTT
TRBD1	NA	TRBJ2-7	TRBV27	CASSSGQGYEQYF	TGTGCCAGCAGTTCGGGACAGGGCTACGAGCAGTACTTC
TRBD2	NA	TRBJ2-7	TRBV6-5	CASSYSVLAGYEQYF	TGTGCCAGCAGTTACTCGGTACTAGCGGGTTACGAGCAGTACTTC
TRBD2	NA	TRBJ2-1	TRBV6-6	CASSKPTSGRANEQFF	TGTGCCAGCAGTAAACCGACTAGCGGTAGAGCCAATGAGCAGTTCTTC
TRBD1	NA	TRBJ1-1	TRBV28	CASSRPGTGLTEAFF	TGTGCCAGCAGCCGTCCCGGGACAGGGTTAACTGAAGCTTTCTTT
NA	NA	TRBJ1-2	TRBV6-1	CASSETGDYTF	TGTGCCAGCAGTGAAACGGGTGACTACACCTTC
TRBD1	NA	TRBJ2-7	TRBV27	CASSLAGTGTYEQYF	TGTGCCAGCAGTTTAGCCGGGACAGGGACCTACGAGCAGTACTTC
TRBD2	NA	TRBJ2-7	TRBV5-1	CASSLVGGGSYEQYF	TGCGCCAGCAGCTTGGTCGGCGGGGGGTCCTACGAGCAGTACTTC
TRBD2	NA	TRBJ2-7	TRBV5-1	CASSEGLAGGLDEQYF	TGCGCCAGCAGCGAGGGACTAGCGGGGGGTCTGGACGAGCAGTACTTC
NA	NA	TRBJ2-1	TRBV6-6	CASSYSTGRYNEQFF	TGTGCCAGCAGTTACTCGACTGGCAGATACAATGAGCAGTTCTTC
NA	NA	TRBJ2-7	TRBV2	CASSEQFYEQYF	TGTGCCAGCAGTGAACAGTTCTACGAGCAGTACTTC
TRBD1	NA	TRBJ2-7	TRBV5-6	CASSFGTGDYEQYF	TGTGCCAGCAGCTTCGGGACAGGGGACTACGAGCAGTACTTC
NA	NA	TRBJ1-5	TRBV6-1	CASSEGAGGVRNQPQHF	TGTGCCAGCAGTGAAGGGGCGGGGGGTGTTCGGAATCAGCCCCAGCATTTT
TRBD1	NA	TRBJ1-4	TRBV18	CASSPGTGAPTNEKLFF	TGTGCCAGCTCACCAGGGACAGGGGCCCCAACTAATGAAAAACTGTTTTTT
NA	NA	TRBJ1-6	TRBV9	CASSVDGGDSPLHF	TGTGCCAGCAGCGTAGACGGGGGAGATTCACCCCTCCACTTT
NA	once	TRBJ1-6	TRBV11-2	CASSFFQGTNSPLHF	TGTGCCAGCAGCTTTTTTCAGGGCACTAATTCACCCCTCCACTTT
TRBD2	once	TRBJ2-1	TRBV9	CASSVGSGGVYNEQFF	TGTGCCAGCAGCGTAGGATCGGGAGGGGTCTACAATGAGCAGTTCTTC
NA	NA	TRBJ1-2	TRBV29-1	CSARTGANYGYTF	TGCAGCGCCCGGACTGGAGCTAACTATGGCTACACCTTC
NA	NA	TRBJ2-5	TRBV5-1	CASSLETGEGTQYF	TGCGCCAGCAGCTTGGAGACAGGGGAGGGGACCCAGTACTTC
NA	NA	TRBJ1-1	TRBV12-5	CASGLQGTEAFF	TGTGCTAGTGGTTTGCAGGGCACTGAAGCTTTCTTT
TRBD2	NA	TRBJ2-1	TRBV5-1	CASSRAGGSEQFF	TGCGCCAGCAGCAGAGCGGGGGGGAGTGAGCAGTTCTTC